This TCR beta chain is drawn from a study of T cells after yellow fever vaccination. Researchers made TCR cDNA using 5'RACE template switching, and this step added a universal primer site and UMIs. TCRdb re-called the 5' RACE reads with MiXCR, one entry per CDR3 protein. The sample holds over 150,000 distinct CDR3 sequences, around 7.3% seen once. Germline V gives CDR1 DFQATT, CDR2 SNEGSKA (reference sequence). CDR3 length equals 17 residues. V trimming: 2 bases; J trimming: 0 bases; junction bases outside the gene matches: 10. This clonotype was detected many times. Its antigen is currently unknown. Study-wide results and limits: Reappearing after the booster were most of the clones from primary vaccination (almost 97% CD4, 70% to 90% CD8). The secondary response showed a weaker magnitude and a faster peak, day 5 versus 15. High-abundance clonotypes from the bulk population could contaminate FACS-sorted repertoires.

This TCR was recovered from a man aged 18 to 30 who received the YFV17D yellow fever vaccine. The sequences come from CD4+ T cells sorted from PBMCs, collected around 5 days after the first yellow fever vaccination. The chain is built from TRBV20-1 and TRBJ2-1; 7 bases fit TRBD1. The DNA for the CDR3 is TGCAGTGCTAGACCGAACCTCGGGGACAGCTCCTACAATGAGCAGTTCTTC. Translating it yields CSARPNLGDSSYNEQFF.